This is a list of T cell receptor beta chains from one sample in a study of blood T cell repertoires in COVID-19. Clones were read by immunoSEQ multiplex PCR, and TCRdb kept only the in-frame ones, dropping some. The sample contains about 69,000 clones, 90% of which appear only once. Sequenced material: peripheral blood. All receptors derive from a woman aged 18-29 years with acute or convalescent COVID-19. Both conserved end residues are part of each CDR3. The D gene is left open where the match is weak. Clone sizes are given selectively: once, few, many, or a class where the clone is expanded.

cdr3_aa: CAWSVDRNTEAFF
cdr3_nt: TGTGCCTGGAGTGTGGACAGGAACACTGAAGCTTTCTTT
clone_size: NA
j_call: TRBJ1-1
v_call: TRBV30
cdr3_length: 13
d_call: NA

cdr3_aa: CASSRTPGWVTEAFF
cdr3_nt: TGTGCCAGCAGCAGGACTCCAGGCTGGGTCACTGAAGCTTTCTTT
clone_size: NA
j_call: TRBJ1-1
v_call: TRBV5-8
cdr3_length: 15
d_call: NA

cdr3_aa: CASSPLAGAYNEQFF
cdr3_nt: TGTGCCAGCAGCCCCCTAGCGGGGGCCTACAATGAGCAGTTCTTC
clone_size: NA
j_call: TRBJ2-1
v_call: TRBV11-2
cdr3_length: 15
d_call: TRBD2

cdr3_aa: CASSPGTRANTGELFF
cdr3_nt: TGTGCCAGCAGCCCTGGGACTAGGGCGAACACCGGGGAGCTGTTTTTT
clone_size: NA
j_call: TRBJ2-2
v_call: TRBV7-6
cdr3_length: 16
d_call: TRBD2

cdr3_aa: CASSQDWDSSEQFF
cdr3_nt: TGTGCCAGCAGCCAAGACTGGGACAGTTCTGAGCAGTTCTTC
clone_size: NA
j_call: TRBJ2-1
v_call: TRBV3-1/TRBV3-2
cdr3_length: 14
d_call: TRBD1

cdr3_aa: CASSMGGQPQHF
cdr3_nt: TGTGCCAGTAGTATGGGAGGTCAGCCCCAGCATTTT
clone_size: once
j_call: TRBJ1-5
v_call: TRBV19
cdr3_length: 12
d_call: NA

cdr3_aa: CAWSVEQLNTEAFF
cdr3_nt: TGTGCCTGGAGTGTGGAACAGCTGAACACTGAAGCTTTCTTT
clone_size: NA
j_call: TRBJ1-1
v_call: TRBV30
cdr3_length: 14
d_call: NA

cdr3_aa: CASSAEAGINTGELFF
cdr3_nt: TGTGCCAGCAGCGCCGAGGCAGGGATAAACACCGGGGAGCTGTTTTTT
clone_size: NA
j_call: TRBJ2-2
v_call: TRBV7-8
cdr3_length: 16
d_call: NA

cdr3_aa: CASRNRRSSTDTQYF
cdr3_nt: TGTGCCAGCAGGAACAGGCGATCTAGCACAGATACGCAGTATTTT
clone_size: NA
j_call: TRBJ2-3
v_call: TRBV6-5
cdr3_length: 15
d_call: NA

cdr3_aa: CAISEEETNYEQYF
cdr3_nt: TGTGCCATCAGTGAAGAGGAGACGAACTACGAGCAGTACTTC
clone_size: once
j_call: TRBJ2-7
v_call: TRBV10-3
cdr3_length: 14
d_call: NA

cdr3_aa: CASSLRGGLNTIYF
cdr3_nt: TGTGCCAGCAGCTTAAGAGGGGGCCTTAACACCATATATTTT
clone_size: NA
j_call: TRBJ1-3
v_call: TRBV7-6
cdr3_length: 14
d_call: TRBD1

cdr3_aa: CASSLGGHTTYEQYF
cdr3_nt: TGCGCCAGCAGCTTGGGGGGGCACACGACCTACGAGCAGTACTTC
clone_size: NA
j_call: TRBJ2-7
v_call: TRBV5-1
cdr3_length: 15
d_call: NA

cdr3_aa: CASSLVGQTSMGYTF
cdr3_nt: TGTGCCAGCAGCTTGGTGGGACAAACTTCTATGGGCTACACCTTC
clone_size: NA
j_call: TRBJ1-2
v_call: TRBV5-6
cdr3_length: 15
d_call: NA

cdr3_aa: CASSIVRGQGETQYF
cdr3_nt: TGTGCCAGTAGTATAGTTCGAGGACAGGGCGAGACCCAGTACTTC
clone_size: NA
j_call: TRBJ2-5
v_call: TRBV19
cdr3_length: 15
d_call: TRBD1